This T cell receptor beta chain was recovered during a study of blood T cells in healthy people across ages. This clonotype showed up just a few times. Per the germline V gene, CDR1 is SGHDN and CDR2 is FVKESK. V was shortened by 0 bases and J by 8 bases, with 20 bases between the two germline ends. The CDR3 is 17 residues long. A second PCR of 7 to 11 cycles used a sample-barcoded 5' primer and a J-beta primer mix. TCRdb reanalysed the 5' RACE reads using MiXCR and keeps one entry per CDR3 protein. The sample has more than 550,000 distinct CDR3 sequences; 22% are singletons. The clonotype originates from a man aged 65 to 85 in good health. This sequence joins TRBV14 and TRBJ2-1; a possible D gene is TRBD2 (6 bases). The source material was blood. CDR3 nucleotides: TGTGCCAGCAGCCAAGATGCAACGGGACTTGTAAGGGATGAGCAGTTCTTC. It specifies CASSQDATGLVRDEQFF.